This passage covers 22 T cell receptor beta chains from one sample sequenced in a study of identical twins listed by TCRdb under 2016. The library was produced with 5' RACE. TCRdb lists the instrument as Illumina HiSeq 2000. TCRdb cleaned the public reads at Q25 with fastp, built clones with MiXCR and kept in-frame beta chains. Rows with one shared CDR3 protein collapse into an entry with the most common genes and DNA. The table for this sample lists a few hundred thousand distinct CDR3 sequences; nearly 15% of them were counted only once. The top ten clonotypes cover nearly 0.45% of the sample. These data also formed part of another study, on yellow fever vaccine responses in identical twins.

What was sequenced was CD4+ T cells sorted from blood. The receptors come from a woman younger than 35 in good health.

This clonotype was picked up a small number of times. CDR3 sequence reads: CASKAGQGLYEQFF. In DNA, the CDR3 is TGTGCCAGCAAGGCCGGACAGGGGTTGTATGAGCAGTTCTTC. The V call is TRBV5-6, the J call TRBJ2-1; 9 positions agree with TRBD1. Germline assignment: CDR1 SGHDT and CDR2 YYEEEE. The CDR3 totals 14 residues. The J segment lost 8 bases and the V segment lost 6 bases, leaving 9 bases of the junction unmatched.

This clonotype appeared a few times. The J gene is TRBJ2-3, the V gene TRBV2; D might be TRBD1 (5 bases). The CDR3 has 14 amino acids. From germline, CDR1 is SNHLY and CDR2 FYNNEI. Trimming left V 6 bases short and J 2 bases short, with 12 bases between. The CDR3 DNA is TGTGCCAGCAGACGTTGGGGCCCCACAGATACGCAGTATTTT. It yields the protein CASRRWGPTDTQYF.

CDR3 sequence (DNA): TGTGCCAGCAGCAAACAGGGGGCACCCTCTGGGGCCAACGTCCTGACTTTC. This translates into CASSKQGAPSGANVLTF. The genes are TRBV28 and TRBJ2-6; 9 bases map to TRBD1. V trimming: 6 bases; J trimming: 0 bases; junction bases outside the gene matches: 6. This CDR3 has 17 amino acids. Germline lookup yields CDR1 MDHEN and CDR2 SYDVKM.

The chain combines TRBV12-3 or TRBV12-4 with TRBJ1-2; possibly TRBD1 for D (6 bases). The CDR3 sequence is 15 residues long. The V end was cut by 5 bases, the J end by 4 bases, with 17 bases between. For the CDR3, the DNA is TGTGCCAGCAGTCCCTCGGGGCAGGGGATCTATGGCTACACCTTC. Residues: CASSPSGQGIYGYTF.

The genes are TRBV15 and TRBJ2-1; 10 bases align to TRBD1. V gave up 2 bases and J gave up 4 bases; unmatched junction bases: 5. The CDR3 is 16 residues long. Germline CDR1 is LNHNV and CDR2 is YYDKDF (reference sequence). The CDR3 spells CATSRPGTGAYNEQFF. The CDR3 nucleotides are TGTGCCACCAGCAGACCCGGGACAGGGGCTTACAATGAGCAGTTCTTC. The full variable domain, rest sourced from reference TRBV15 and TRBJ2-1, is DAMVIQNPRYQVTQFGKPVTLSCSQTLNHNVMYWYQQKSSQAPKLLFHYYDKDFNNEADTPDNFQSRRPNTSFCFLDIRSPGLGDTAMYLCATSRPGTGAYNEQFFGPGTRLTVL.

J is TRBJ2-7 and V is TRBV5-5; TRBD2 matches 10 bases. The V gene's germline CDR1 is SGHKS and CDR2 YYEKEE (reference sequence). The CDR3 is 15 amino acids. Trimming at V came to 2 bases and at J to 3 bases, leaving 5 bases not matched to a gene. CDR3 protein: CASSFLAGANYEQYV. CDR3 DNA: TGTGCCAGCAGCTTCCTAGCGGGGGCAAACTACGAGCAGTACGTC.

This chain uses TRBV27 with TRBJ1-2; D perhaps matches TRBD1 (6 bases). Germline assignment: CDR1 MNHEY and CDR2 SMNVEV (reference sequence). V shed 5 bases and J shed 5 bases, with 18 bases lying between them. The CDR3 runs 15 residues. DNA of the CDR3: TGTGCCAGCAGTGCCGCGACCGGCAGGGGTTATGGCTACACCTTC. This sequence encodes CASSAATGRGYGYTF.

CDR3 sequence (DNA): TGTGCCAGCAGTGCTATCCCCGGGACAGTAGCCTACGAGCAGTACTTC. Translation gives CASSAIPGTVAYEQYF. The chain joins TRBV6-1 to TRBJ2-7; 7 bases align to TRBD1. The CDR3 runs 16 residues. The V gene's germline CDR1 is MNHNS and CDR2 SASEGT. The V segment lost 4 bases and the J segment 2 bases; nucleotides outside the gene matches: 11.

The chain links TRBV4-1 to TRBJ2-5; tentative D call: TRBD2 (5 bases). The CDR3 runs to 14 residues. CDR1 is MGHRA, CDR2 YSYEKL, per germline. Trimming removed 0 bases from V and 5 bases from J, with 10 bases in between. CDR3 DNA: TGCGCCAGCAGCCAAGAACGGGGTGGGGAGACCCAGTACTTC. Protein sequence: CASSQERGGETQYF.

The chain combines TRBV2 with TRBJ2-2; 11 bases fit TRBD2. V trimming: 7 bases; J trimming: 2 bases; junction bases outside the gene matches: 6. CDR1 is SNHLY and CDR2 is FYNNEI in the germline V gene. CDR3 length equals 16 residues. The CDR3 loop reads CASKQGLAVNTGELFF. The CDR3, as DNA: TGTGCCAGCAAACAGGGACTAGCGGTAAACACCGGGGAGCTGTTTTTT.

This clonotype was seen only a few times. The chain is built from TRBV10-1 and TRBJ2-3, with TRBD1 as a possible D gene (6 bases). The CDR3 has 13 amino acids. Trimming stripped 3 bases from V and 5 bases from J, with 9 bases between. CDR1 is WNHNN, CDR2 SYGVQD, per germline (reference sequence). CDR3 protein: CASSDQGRDTQYF. The CDR3 region has the DNA TGCGCCAGCAGTGACCAGGGGCGAGATACGCAGTATTTT.

The chain carries TRBV6-5 and TRBJ1-2; D is perhaps TRBD1 (5 bases). There are 15 residues in the CDR3. The germline V gene encodes CDR1 MNHEY and CDR2 SVGAGI. V lost 2 bases and J 5 bases, leaving 15 bases between the germline ends. The CDR3 nucleotides read TGTGCCAGCAGTTACCCGGGGCCAAGTACATATGGCTACACCTTC. Protein sequence: CASSYPGPSTYGYTF.

The chain links TRBV25-1 to TRBJ2-1, with D unresolved. Germline CDR1 reads MGHDK; CDR2 reads SYGVNS. The CDR3 has 15 residues. Between the trimmed V and J ends, which lost 4 bases and 0 bases, there was a span of 10 bases. In nucleotides, the CDR3 is TGTGCCAGCAGTGTGGGCTCCAGCTCCTACAATGAGCAGTTCTTC. As protein: CASSVGSSSYNEQFF.

This sequence joins TRBV28 and TRBJ2-1; either TRBD1 or TRBD2 may supply D (5 bases each). Per germline, CDR1 MDHEN and CDR2 SYDVKM. V gave up 3 bases and J gave up 12 bases, with 18 bases separating them. This CDR3 region has 14 residues. The CDR3: CASSLGVGDGGQFF. CDR3 nucleotide sequence: TGTGCCAGCAGTTTGGGGGTGGGAGACGGAGGGCAGTTCTTC. The variable domain in full, completed from reference TRBV28 and TRBJ2-1, reads DVKVTQSSRYLVKRTGEKVFLECVQDMDHENMFWYRQDPGLGLRLIYFSYDVKMKEKGDIPEGYSVSREKKERFSLILESASTNQTSMYLCASSLGVGDGGQFFGPGTRLTVL.

The chain links TRBV12-3 or TRBV12-4 to TRBJ2-1; D may be TRBD1 (5 bases). The CDR3 loop spans 14 amino acids. Trimming stripped 3 bases from V and 8 bases from J, with 14 bases between. The CDR3 sequence: CASSFGDMGHEQFF. In DNA, the CDR3 is TGTGCCAGCAGTTTTGGCGACATGGGGCATGAGCAGTTCTTC.

The V gene is TRBV5-1, the J gene TRBJ2-1, with 8 bases lining up with TRBD1. In germline, CDR1 is SGHRS, CDR2 YFSETQ. Germline trimming cut 4 bases from V and 2 bases from J; bases unmatched to any gene: 5. This CDR3 is built from 15 residues. The CDR3 DNA follows: TGCGCCAGCAGCGACCAGGGGGCCCCCTACAATGAGCAGTTCTTC. Amino acids: CASSDQGAPYNEQFF.

This rearrangement joins TRBV28 to TRBJ2-7, with D unclear. Trimming stripped 5 bases from V and 3 bases from J, with 5 bases between. The germline V gene encodes CDR1 MDHEN and CDR2 SYDVKM. CDR3 length equals 11 residues. Here the CDR3 DNA reads TGTGCCAGCAGTAGGTACTACGAGCAGTACTTC. Translation: CASSRYYEQYF.

This rearrangement joins TRBV29-1 to TRBJ2-1, with D uncertain. This CDR3 contains 14 residues. V lost 3 bases, J lost 4 bases, and 13 bases lay in between. Germline CDR1 SQVTM, CDR2 ANQGSEA. In DNA form, the CDR3 reads TGCAGCGTTGAGGGGTTTTTTGGGTACAATGAGCAGTTCTTC. Its protein product is CSVEGFFGYNEQFF.

This chain connects TRBV12-3 or TRBV12-4 to TRBJ2-5; 12 positions agree with TRBD1. The CDR3 runs to 16 residues. J gave up 5 bases and V 5 bases, and 9 bases lay outside the gene matches. CDR3 region: CASSPPGQGARETQYF. CDR3 sequence (DNA): TGTGCCAGCAGTCCCCCGGGACAGGGGGCGCGTGAGACCCAGTACTTC.

The J gene is TRBJ2-2, the V gene TRBV5-1; D might be TRBD2 (5 bases). CDR3 length: 16 amino acids. V lost 0 bases and J 7 bases, leaving 16 bases between the germline ends. Germline lookup yields CDR1 SGHRS and CDR2 YFSETQ. CDR3 loop: CASSLAIGEFGGELFF. The DNA of the CDR3 is TGCGCCAGCAGCTTGGCAATCGGGGAGTTTGGCGGGGAGCTGTTTTTT.

This clonotype was counted only a few times. The rearrangement joins TRBV2 to TRBJ2-3; 7 bases are a match to TRBD1. CDR1 is SNHLY, CDR2 FYNNEI, per germline. Trimming removed 6 bases from V and 1 base from J; junction bases left unmatched: 4. This CDR3 has 14 amino acids. The CDR3 region has the DNA TGTGCCAGCAGGGGGGACAGTGGCACAGATACGCAGTATTTT. It translates to CASRGDSGTDTQYF.

V and J are TRBV12-3 or TRBV12-4 and TRBJ1-3; D unclear. This CDR3 contains 12 residues. The V and J ends lost 8 bases and 2 bases respectively, with 7 bases between them. The CDR3, as DNA: TGTGCCAGCGGGTTCCCTGGAAACACCATATATTTT. Translation gives CASGFPGNTIYF.